The 24 T cell receptor beta chains below all came from one sample that was sequenced in a study of blood T cell repertoires in COVID-19. Data came from immunoSEQ multiplex PCR; TCRdb stores just in-frame clones and leaves some out. The data hold 130,000 or so clones, with around nine tenths observed a single time. Sequences were obtained from peripheral blood. The receptor source for this set is a woman aged 50 to 60 with acute or convalescent COVID-19.

The genes are TRBV7-6 and TRBJ2-3, with a possible D match to TRBD2 (6 bases). In germline, CDR1 is SGHVS, CDR2 FNYEAQ. This CDR3 comprises 16 residues. Deletions cut 5 bases from V and 1 base from J, with 16 bases between. CDR3 amino acids: CASSGRGNLGTDTQYF. The CDR3 DNA follows: TGTGCCAGCAGCGGCCGGGGGAATTTGGGCACAGATACGCAGTATTTT.

The genes are TRBV4-3 and TRBJ1-4; a weak D match, TRBD1 (6 bases). V was trimmed by 8 bases and J by 5 bases, leaving 15 bases between them. This CDR3 contains 14 residues. Germline loops: CDR1 LGHNA, CDR2 YSLEER. The chain's CDR3 is CASGRTVTNEKLFF. The DNA of the CDR3 is TGCGCCAGCGGAAGGACAGTGACGAATGAAAAACTGTTTTTT.

The chain couples TRBV7-2 to TRBJ1-6, with a possible D match to TRBD1 (6 bases). V dropped 4 bases and J dropped 4 bases, with 8 bases sitting between them. The CDR3 totals 14 residues. Germline loops: CDR1 SGHTA, CDR2 FQGNSA. Written as DNA, the CDR3 is TGTGCCAGCAGCTCAACAGGGTATAATTCACCCCTCCACTTT. The encoded protein is CASSSTGYNSPLHF.

This sequence joins TRBV19 and TRBJ1-4; D is unresolved. Trimming removed 1 base from V and 8 bases from J, with 17 bases in between. This CDR3 is built from 16 residues. Germline lookup yields CDR1 LNHDA and CDR2 SQIVND (reference sequence). Here the CDR3 reads CASSIGGPGPGEKLFF. The CDR3 bases are TGTGCCAGTAGTATAGGCGGGCCAGGTCCGGGAGAAAAACTGTTTTTT.

This chain uses TRBV12-3 or TRBV12-4 with TRBJ2-1; TRBD1 agrees at 10 bases. The CDR3 sequence is 13 residues long. Trimming took 6 bases from V and 8 from J; bases not matched to a gene: 4. The CDR3 bases are TGTGCCAGCAGCCCGGACAGGGGGGATGAGCAGTTCTTC. It encodes CASSPDRGDEQFF.

The V call is TRBV14, the J call TRBJ2-7; 9 bases line up with TRBD2. This CDR3 comprises 15 residues. Germline lookup yields CDR1 SGHDN and CDR2 FVKESK. J was trimmed by 0 bases and V by 0 bases; bases with no gene match: 0. The CDR3 bases are TGTGCCAGCAGCCAAGAGGGACTAGCCTCCTACGAGCAGTACTTC. This translates into CASSQEGLASYEQYF.

In its sample, this clone was seen a few times. The genes are TRBV6-2 or TRBV6-3 and TRBJ1-6; 9 bases map to TRBD1. The CDR3 is 16 residues long. Germline V gene sequence: CDR1 MNHEY, CDR2 SVGEGT. J gave up 10 bases and V 6 bases, and 13 bases lay outside the gene matches. In nucleotides, the CDR3 is TGTGCCAGCAGCCTTGTATACCGGACAGGGGAATCACCCCTCCACTTT. It specifies CASSLVYRTGESPLHF.

This clone was counted once. The V and J genes are TRBV20-1 and TRBJ1-3, with 9 bases lining up with TRBD1. The V gene's germline CDR1 is DFQATT and CDR2 SNEGSKA (reference sequence). The CDR3 extends over 15 amino acids. The junction had 3 bases not matched to a gene; V was cut back by 3 bases and J by 0 bases. CDR3 residues: CSASGDRVSGNTIYF. CDR3 DNA: TGCAGTGCTAGTGGGGACAGGGTCTCTGGAAACACCATATATTTT.

The chain combines TRBV5-4 with TRBJ1-1; TRBD1 matches at 7 bases. Trimming at V came to 4 bases and at J to 4 bases, leaving 16 bases not matched to a gene. The germline V gene encodes CDR1 SGHNT and CDR2 YYREEE (reference sequence). The CDR3 has 17 amino acids. The chain's CDR3 is CASSHGQIQGIGTEAFF. The CDR3 nucleotides read TGTGCCAGCAGCCACGGTCAAATACAGGGGATAGGCACTGAAGCTTTCTTT. Drawing the rest from reference TRBV5-4 and TRBJ1-1, the complete variable domain is ETGVTQSPTHLIKTRGQQVTLRCSSQSGHNTVSWYQQALGQGPQFIFQYYREEENGRGNFPPRFSGLQFPNYSSELNVNALELDDSALYLCASSHGQIQGIGTEAFFGQGTRLTVV.

The chain uses TRBV5-6 and TRBJ2-4, with D tentatively TRBD1 (5 bases). This CDR3 spans 16 amino acids. Per the germline V gene, CDR1 is SGHDT and CDR2 is YYEEEE. V was cut by 5 bases and J by 8 bases, with 23 bases left in between. The CDR3 sequence is CASSRVTGYPTDIQYF. CDR3 in DNA: TGTGCCAGCAGTAGGGTAACAGGTTACCCGACTGACATTCAGTACTTC.

Details on this clone: Other DNA sequences in this specimen translate into the identical CDR3. The chain employs TRBV7-2 and TRBJ1-4, with 8 positions matching TRBD1. CDR3 length equals 15 residues. Trimming at V came to 5 bases and at J to 7 bases, leaving 9 bases not matched to a gene. Germline V lookup: CDR1 SGHTA, CDR2 FQGNSA. In DNA, the CDR3 is TGTGCCAGCAGCCAAAGGCAGGGGGCGCGTGAAAAACTGTTTTTT. Translation: CASSQRQGAREKLFF.

With respect to this clone: This same CDR3 is encoded by further DNA sequences in the sample. The chain combines TRBV7-9 with TRBJ1-2; 9 positions match TRBD1. Germline V gene sequence: CDR1 SEHNR, CDR2 FQNEAQ (reference sequence). The CDR3 sequence is 14 residues long. The ends lost 3 bases at V and 6 bases at J; junction bases unmatched: 5. Here the CDR3 reads CASSLDRGKDGYTF. The CDR3 nucleotides read TGTGCCAGCAGCTTGGACAGGGGTAAAGATGGCTACACCTTC.

The chain is built from TRBV5-5 and TRBJ2-3; 7 nucleotides agree with TRBD2. V lost 0 bases, J lost 0 bases, and 4 bases stayed unmatched. CDR1 and CDR2 (germline): SGHKS, YYEKEE (reference sequence). The CDR3 extends over 16 amino acids. The DNA for the CDR3 is TGTGCCAGCAGCTTGGTTGCGGGGGACAGCACAGATACGCAGTATTTT. Protein sequence: CASSLVAGDSTDTQYF.

The chain uses TRBV19 and TRBJ1-2; 7 positions agree with TRBD1. The CDR3 has 17 residues. Germline values: CDR1 LNHDA, CDR2 SQIVND (reference sequence). Unmatched junction bases numbered 14, after V lost 5 bases and J lost 2 bases. CDR3 DNA sequence: TGTGCCAGTAGTGAGAACGGGTGGGCAGGGGGAAACTATGGCTACACCTTC. Protein: CASSENGWAGGNYGYTF.

The chain has TRBV7-9 and TRBJ1-5, with D tentatively TRBD1 (6 bases). Germline V gene sequence: CDR1 SEHNR, CDR2 FQNEAQ (reference sequence). The ends were cut back, 4 bases at V and 3 bases at J, with 13 bases in the middle. The CDR3 totals 15 residues. The CDR3 loop reads CASSSSGAFNQPQHF. Written as DNA, the CDR3 is TGTGCCAGCAGCTCTTCAGGGGCCTTCAATCAGCCCCAGCATTTT.

V usage is TRBV6-6 and J usage is TRBJ2-2; a possible D gene is TRBD1 (7 bases). The CDR3 runs 14 residues. With 8 bases removed from V and 7 bases from J, the gap between germline ends came to 17 bases. Germline lookup yields CDR1 MNHNY and CDR2 SVGAGI (reference sequence). This CDR3 is CASWWAGGGGELFF. DNA of the CDR3: TGTGCCAGCTGGTGGGCAGGGGGAGGCGGGGAGCTGTTTTTT.

The rearrangement joins TRBV11-3 to TRBJ2-7; perhaps TRBD1 as D (5 bases). The V and J ends lost 5 bases and 3 bases respectively, with 8 bases between them. The germline gives CDR1 SGHNT, CDR2 YENEEA. The CDR3 loop spans 12 amino acids. CDR3 amino acids: CASSPGHYEQYF. CDR3 sequence (DNA): TGTGCCAGCAGCCCCGGACACTACGAGCAGTACTTC.

The V and J genes are TRBV24-1 and TRBJ1-1; D might be TRBD1 (5 bases). The V gene's germline CDR1 is KGHDR and CDR2 SFDVKD. CDR3 length equals 15 residues. The germline V and J ends were trimmed by 4 bases and 1 base, with 12 bases remaining between them. The chain's CDR3 is CATSEGQPGNTEAFF. The CDR3 nucleotides are TGTGCCACCAGTGAGGGGCAACCTGGGAACACTGAAGCTTTCTTT.

DNA of the CDR3: TGCGCCAGCAGCCAAGAACCCACCCCAGGACACCGACAAGAGACCCAGTACTTC. Translation gives CASSQEPTPGHRQETQYF. The chain combines TRBV4-3 with TRBJ2-5; possibly TRBD1 for D (5 bases). The CDR3 spans 18 residues. Per the germline V gene, CDR1 is LGHNA and CDR2 is YSLEER. Trimming removed 0 bases from V and 2 bases from J, with 19 bases in between.

This chain connects TRBV18 to TRBJ2-5, with D perhaps matching TRBD1 (5 bases). The CDR3 covers 15 residues. Germline V gene sequence: CDR1 KGHSH, CDR2 LQKENI. With 3 bases removed from V and 1 base from J, the gap between germline ends came to 12 bases. CDR3 amino acids: CASSPQGMGQETQYF. The DNA of the CDR3 is TGTGCCAGCTCACCCCAGGGTATGGGCCAAGAGACCCAGTACTTC.

This clone was detected once. V and J are TRBV27 and TRBJ1-1, with no clear D. Germline CDR1 is MNHEY and CDR2 is SMNVEV (reference sequence). The V gene lost 0 bases and the J gene lost 4 bases, with 12 bases spanning the gap. There are 15 residues in the CDR3. The CDR3 sequence: CASSLSASWATEAFF. In DNA form, the CDR3 reads TGTGCCAGCAGTTTATCGGCCTCCTGGGCCACTGAAGCTTTCTTT.

The chain carries TRBV10-1 and TRBJ2-1; 10 nucleotides match TRBD2. This CDR3 region has 17 residues. Trimming at V came to 5 bases and at J to 0 bases, leaving 7 bases not matched to a gene. CDR1 and CDR2 (germline): WNHNN, SYGVQD (reference sequence). This CDR3 is CASSHGTSEYSYNEQFF. For the CDR3, the DNA is TGCGCCAGCAGTCACGGGACTAGCGAGTACTCCTACAATGAGCAGTTCTTC.

The chain couples TRBV7-2 to TRBJ1-6; possibly TRBD1 for D (6 bases). Germline V CDR1 and CDR2: SGHTA, FQGNSA. The CDR3 length is 14 residues. V was pared by 5 bases and J by 7 bases, with 12 bases between. CDR3 in DNA: TGTGCCAGCAGCGAGCAGGGGACCAATTCACCCCTCCACTTT. The encoded protein is CASSEQGTNSPLHF.

CDR3: CASSLVRGANEKLFF. In DNA, the CDR3 is TGTGCCAGCAGCTTAGTCCGGGGGGCTAATGAAAAACTGTTTTTT. The gene calls are TRBV7-9 and TRBJ1-4, with D tentatively TRBD1 (5 bases). The CDR3 is made up of 15 amino acids. Germline loops: CDR1 SEHNR, CDR2 FQNEAQ (reference sequence). The V gene lost 1 base and the J gene lost 3 bases, with 9 bases spanning the gap.